This T cell receptor beta chain originates from a study of early T cells in non-severe SARS-CoV-2 infection. Overall study context: Unsorted whole-blood RNA was sequenced in bulk, leaving chains unpaired. Study-wide results and caveats: Clonotype matching in VDJdb favored anti-spike CD8 responses and did not capture private and CD4 specificities.

This clonotype was seen many times. What it binds is not known. V lost 10 bases and J lost 2; bases outside the gene matches: 3. Germline V lookup: CDR1 SGHKS, CDR2 YYEKEE (reference sequence). This CDR3 has 12 amino acids. Separate cDNA molecules each had unique molecular identifiers attached to them. One entry per CDR3 protein, called by TCRdb with MiXCR from the 5' RACE reads. The table includes roughly 100,000 distinct CDR3 sequences, 13% detected once. This sequence was found in an adult who was a healthcare worker with PCR-confirmed SARS-CoV-2 infection or an uninfected control (not recorded which). Specimen: whole blood. The chain is built from TRBV5-5 and TRBJ1-1, with 9 bases identical to TRBD1. CDR3 bases: TGTGCCCGGGACAGGGAAAACACTGAAGCTTTCTTT. Translation: CARDRENTEAFF.